What follows are 10 T cell receptor beta chains derived from one specimen sequenced in a study of blood T cell repertoires in COVID-19. Profiled with immunoSEQ multiplex PCR; TCRdb holds only in-frame clones, not every one. The sample has 130,000 to 150,000 clones; approximately 87% are singletons. Sequencing used peripheral blood. These receptors all stem from a woman between 35 and 50 years old with acute or convalescent COVID-19.

V usage is TRBV4-2 and J usage is TRBJ2-7; D may be TRBD2 (5 bases). The ends were cut back, 0 bases at V and 4 bases at J, with 7 bases in the middle. The CDR3 has 13 residues. CDR1 and CDR2 from the germline V gene are LGHNA and YNFKEQ. CDR3 sequence reads: CASSQESGYEQYF. The CDR3 nucleotides read TGTGCCAGCAGCCAAGAAAGCGGTTACGAGCAGTACTTC.

The V and J genes are TRBV5-1 and TRBJ2-7; 7 bases map to TRBD2. V trimming: 2 bases; J trimming: 2 bases; junction bases outside the gene matches: 4. The CDR3 loop spans 14 amino acids. The germline gives CDR1 SGHRS, CDR2 YFSETQ. The CDR3 sequence is CASSFFGTTYEQYF. Here the CDR3 DNA reads TGCGCCAGCAGCTTTTTCGGGACTACCTACGAGCAGTACTTC.

CDR3 loop: CAISGGGSSGSRTGELFF. The CDR3 region has the DNA TGTGCCATCAGTGGGGGGGGATCAAGCGGGAGTAGAACCGGGGAGCTGTTTTTT. The chain is built from TRBV10-3 and TRBJ2-2; the match to TRBD2 covers 8 bases. Trimming took 4 bases from V and 5 from J; bases not matched to a gene: 15. The CDR3 has 18 amino acids. From germline, CDR1 is ENHRY and CDR2 SYGVKD.

This clone was detected a few times. V is TRBV10-3 and J is TRBJ1-1; 7 nucleotides agree with TRBD1. Germline loops: CDR1 ENHRY, CDR2 SYGVKD. The CDR3 length is 16 residues. Trimming took 4 bases from V and 0 from J; bases not matched to a gene: 8. The CDR3 here is CAISGGGVHMNTEAFF. CDR3 sequence (DNA): TGTGCCATCAGTGGAGGGGGCGTCCATATGAACACTGAAGCTTTCTTT.

The chain couples TRBV18 to TRBJ1-1; no clear D gene. Germline CDR1 and CDR2: KGHSH and LQKENI. The CDR3 covers 17 residues. Between the trimmed V and J ends, which lost 4 bases and 1 base, there was a span of 19 bases. CDR3 sequence (DNA): TGTGCCAGCTCACGAATTCCAAGTGAGCGGGAGAACACTGAAGCTTTCTTT. Amino acids: CASSRIPSERENTEAFF.

The chain recombines TRBV5-6 with TRBJ1-2; TRBD1 matches 9 bases. V was clipped by 1 base and J by 14 bases; unmatched bases: 6. Germline V CDR1 and CDR2: SGHDT, YYEEEE. The CDR3 is made up of 12 amino acids. CDR3 nucleotide sequence: TGTGCCAGCAGCTTGACCTTGACAGGGGGGACCTTC. Its protein product is CASSLTLTGGTF.

V is TRBV6-5 and J is TRBJ1-4, with D perhaps TRBD1 (5 bases). CDR3 length: 14 residues. The V gene's germline CDR1 is MNHEY and CDR2 SVGAGI. The V gene lost 7 bases and the J gene lost 6 bases, with 15 bases spanning the gap. CDR3 coding DNA: TGTGCCAGCAAGGCTGAGACAGAGTATGAAAAACTGTTTTTT. Its protein is CASKAETEYEKLFF.

V usage is TRBV30 and J usage is TRBJ1-1; TRBD1 aligns across 7 bases. V gave up 2 bases and J gave up 4 bases; unmatched junction bases: 1. The CDR3 runs to 12 residues. Germline V lookup: CDR1 GTSNPN, CDR2 SVGIG (reference sequence). CDR3: CAWSTGVTEAFF. The CDR3 DNA is TGTGCCTGGAGTACAGGGGTCACTGAAGCTTTCTTT.

The V call is TRBV27, the J call TRBJ1-6; D remains ambiguous. Per the germline V gene, CDR1 is MNHEY and CDR2 is SMNVEV (reference sequence). There are 17 residues in the CDR3. V gave up 2 bases and J gave up 7 bases, with 18 bases separating them. CDR3 in amino acids: CASSLNPWAGVNSPLHF. CDR3 nucleotide sequence: TGTGCCAGCAGTTTAAATCCTTGGGCAGGTGTAAATTCACCCCTCCACTTT.

The chain has TRBV5-4 and TRBJ1-1; tentative D call: TRBD1 (5 bases). The CDR3 extends over 14 amino acids. Trimming cost V 4 bases and J 0 bases, with 10 bases left between them. The germline V gene has CDR1 SGHNT and CDR2 YYREEE (reference sequence). CDR3 DNA: TGTGCCAGCAGCGTTCCAGGGCTGAACACTGAAGCTTTCTTT. Amino acid sequence: CASSVPGLNTEAFF.